This entry describes one T cell receptor (beta chain). This clonotype was detected ten times or more. Its binding antigen is unknown. Base qualities are not at hand, and no much larger clone is one base apart. To prepare the library, PCR was applied. TCRdb records Illumina HiSeq 4000 as the sequencer. Bulk TCR libraries were generated as previously described, with the TCR primers listed in Table S5 used. The Qiagen AllPrep DNA/RNA kit was used to purify total RNA. Reads from multiple sequencing runs of the same library were pooled before analysis. Concerning the study's data processing: Reads were retained only if their TCR constant sequence matched exactly, and those retained reads were trimmed to 150 nt and grouped according to their 12-nt molecular barcodes. Reads in each barcode group were sub-clustered using a 15% Levenshtein threshold, and a quality-weighted consensus sequence was built for each RNA molecule. Non-functional sequences were removed, as were lower-count sequences one edit away from another. Based on a fit of two negative binomial distributions, barcode sub-clusters having less than 20% of the maximum read count were discarded. TCRdb ran its own pipeline on the public reads, namely fastp trimming at Q25 and MiXCR clone calling, and kept in-frame beta chains. CDR3 protein sequences are deduplicated, and each keeps its most common genes and DNA. These V and J calls derive from TCRdb rather than the authors' analysis. A total of 70,000 to 95,000 distinct CDR3 sequences appear in this sample, around 17% of them only once. The ten most abundant clones make up 0.85% of the sample.

From the cysteine up to the phenylalanine, the CDR3 has a length of 14 residues. Of the read, only the CDR3 DNA is kept; its 42 bases are in frame from base 1. Trimming accounts for 3 bases at V and 6 bases at J, while the number of junction bases matched to no gene is 5. CDR1 and CDR2 are drawn from the germline V gene (reference sequence): MNHEY, SMNVEV. This entry is derived from a study of molecular identifiers for immune sequencing clone quantification (dated by TCRdb to the late 2010s). Study-level background: For a replicate experiment, the RNA from either approximately 20,000 or 100,000 naive CD8 T cells was divided into five aliquots, and four of those aliquots went on to sequencing. This methods study used CD8 T cells to benchmark TCR RNA copy counting and molecular-identifier clustering-based TCR repertoire sequencing (MIDCIRS).

Naive CD8 T cell libraries were made from 20,000 to 1,000,000 sorted cells using 10%, 30% or 50% of purified RNA. Naive CD8 T cells were FACS-sorted as CD8+CD4-CCR7+CD45RA+ on a BD FACSAria II into RLT Plus buffer. Detection sensitivity was tested by spiking Jurkat RNA equal to about eleven TCR copies' worth into samples containing roughly 19,000-1,000,000 naive CD8 T cells. Enrichment of CD8 T cells was done with RosetteSep CD8+ T Cell Enrichment Cocktail plus Ficoll-Paque, and ACK red cell lysis came afterward. What the research found in general, with its limitations: Spiked-in Jurkat TCR RNA (around eleven copies' worth), which is not part of the donor repertoire, was contained in the naive libraries. Even against a background of roughly 1 million naive CD8 T cells, spiked-in Jurkat TCR RNA amounting to a single cell's worth was reported to be detectable. Modeling estimated about three recovered TCR RNA copies per cell, compared with about 10 by digital PCR, which implies 30% to 35% capture efficiency. Identical TCR molecules sharing a barcode could cause highly expanded clone sizes to be underestimated. When barcode sub-clustering was left out, chimeric consensus sequences inflated TCR diversity, with chimeras reaching as high as 47%. In CMV-specific effector cells, clones with more than 20 RNA copies contained over 99% of molecules, whereas in naive cells such clones contained under 1% of molecules.

The clonotype comes from a human donor in good health. Some libraries in this study had Jurkat cell RNA spiked in. The sequencing sample was made of naive CD8+ T cells from blood, with Jurkat cell RNA spiked in. The label giving this sample's cell subset or site can be read as: FACS-sorted CD8+CD4-CCR7+CD45RA+ naive T cells. In this chain, TRBV27 is recombined with TRBJ2-3; the central 8 bases match TRBD1. The nucleotide sequence reads as follows: TGTGCCAGCAGTTTTCGGACAGGGTTTGATACGCAGTATTTT. Protein translation: CASSFRTGFDTQYF.